This passage covers 10 T cell receptor beta chains from one sample sequenced in a study of read filtering for tumor transcriptome and immune sequencing. From 350 to 500 ng of RNA, a library with molecular barcoded alpha/delta and beta/gamma adaptors was made. TCRdb recomputed calls from the reads with MiXCR, one row per CDR3 protein. The sample has about 63,000 distinct CDR3 sequences, approximately 15% seen once. The sequenced material came from a population of CD138-negative cells sorted from bone marrow. These receptor sequences come from a donor aged 40 or over with multiple myeloma.

This clonotype has at least ten counts. The chain recombines TRBV7-6 with TRBJ2-3; D unclear. Trimming removed 5 bases at V and 1 base at J, with 16 bases between. Looked up from germline, CDR1 is SGHVS and CDR2 is FNYEAQ. The CDR3 is 16 residues long. CDR3 loop: CASSPFTATGTDTQYF. The CDR3 bases are TGTGCCAGCAGCCCTTTTACGGCTACAGGCACAGATACGCAGTATTTT.

There are many counts of this clonotype. The chain is built from TRBV6-5 and TRBJ2-6, with TRBD2 matching over 10 bases. Germline V gives CDR1 MNHEY, CDR2 SVGAGI. The ends lost 6 bases at V and 2 bases at J; junction bases unmatched: 7. The CDR3 covers 17 residues. CDR3 sequence (DNA): TGTGCCAGCAGGGGGCCCCTAGCGGGAGCTGGGGCCAACGTCCTGACTTTC. It codes for CASRGPLAGAGANVLTF.

This clonotype was seen a handful of times. The chain employs TRBV6-6 and TRBJ1-1; D unclear. V lost 4 bases and J lost 1, with 7 bases in between. CDR3 size: 13 residues. Germline assignment: CDR1 MNHNY and CDR2 SVGAGI (reference sequence). CDR3 region: CASSSMSNTEAFF. DNA for the CDR3: TGTGCCAGCAGTTCAATGTCGAACACTGAAGCTTTCTTT.

The table lists this clonotype with many counts. The genes are TRBV6-2 or TRBV6-3 and TRBJ2-3; D not resolved. Looked up from germline, CDR1 is MNHEY and CDR2 is SVGEGT. The CDR3 totals 12 residues. Trimming took off 10 bases at V and 2 bases at J, with 10 bases between the two ends. CDR3 in DNA: TGTGCCACGGCGCCCCCCACAGATACGCAGTATTTT. Encoded protein: CATAPPTDTQYF.

CDR3 nucleotide sequence: TGTGCCAGCAGCTTTAGTAGTGTAGCGGGAACCTACGAGCAGTACTTC. The encoded protein is CASSFSSVAGTYEQYF. The J gene is TRBJ2-7, the V gene TRBV7-9; 8 nucleotides line up with TRBD2. V lost 3 bases to trimming and J lost 2 bases; unmatched junction nucleotides: 9. CDR3 length: 16 residues. Germline assignment: CDR1 SEHNR and CDR2 FQNEAQ (reference sequence).

There are many counts of this clonotype. This chain joins TRBV7-9 and TRBJ2-2, with D unresolved. CDR1 SEHNR and CDR2 FQNEAQ come from the germline V gene (reference sequence). Trimming removed 5 bases from V and 1 base from J, with 14 bases in between. There are 16 residues in the CDR3. The CDR3 sequence: CASSAQAALNTGELFF. CDR3 DNA: TGTGCCAGCAGCGCTCAGGCGGCCCTGAACACCGGGGAGCTGTTTTTT.

The rearrangement uses TRBV20-1 and TRBJ1-5; no clear D gene. The V gene's germline CDR1 is DFQATT and CDR2 SNEGSKA (reference sequence). CDR3 length: 15 residues. The V end was cut by 0 bases, the J end by 7 bases, with 16 bases between. The CDR3 sequence: CSARDASAGGQPQHF. DNA for the CDR3: TGCAGTGCTAGAGATGCAAGTGCGGGAGGCCAGCCCCAGCATTTT.

At least ten counts were recorded for this clonotype. The chain is built from TRBV6-2 or TRBV6-3 and TRBJ2-7, with D perhaps matching TRBD1 or TRBD2 (5 bases each). The V end lost 8 bases, the J end lost 3 bases, and 14 bases lay between the germline ends. Germline lookup yields CDR1 MNHEY and CDR2 SVGEGT. CDR3 size: 13 residues. CDR3 nucleotide sequence: TGTGCCAGCGCAAGGGACCAGCTCTACGAGCAGTACTTC. It encodes CASARDQLYEQYF.

This clonotype was observed at least ten times. V usage is TRBV7-2 and J usage is TRBJ1-1; possibly TRBD1 for D (6 bases). The CDR3 totals 14 residues. CDR1 and CDR2 (germline): SGHTA, FQGNSA. V lost 3 bases and J 0 bases, leaving 8 bases between the germline ends. The CDR3 loop is CASSLGALNTEAFF. CDR3 DNA sequence: TGTGCCAGCAGCTTGGGGGCCCTGAACACTGAAGCTTTCTTT.

At least ten counts were recorded for this clonotype. V and J are TRBV20-1 and TRBJ2-4, with a tentative D call TRBD2 (5 bases). CDR1 is DFQATT and CDR2 is SNEGSKA in the germline V gene (reference sequence). The CDR3 runs to 17 residues. Trimming took 0 bases from V and 0 from J, leaving 15 bases between them. In DNA, the CDR3 is TGCAGTGCTAGAGATAAGCGGTACAATCTAGCCAAAAACATTCAGTACTTC. Translating gives CSARDKRYNLAKNIQYF.